One sample yielded the 2 T cell receptor beta chains listed below, sequenced in a study of T cells in localized non-small cell lung cancer. TCRdb's table, derived via immunoSEQ multiplex PCR, lists solely in-frame clones and lacks some. The repertoire has some 25,000 clones, approximately 84% of them found once; the top ten carry 9.6%. The starting material was peripheral blood, obtained before any cancer treatment. These receptors were taken from a man aged 40 to 70 with stage III squamous cell lung carcinoma.

The chain's CDR3 is CASSLRSGLYNEQFF. In nucleotides, the CDR3 is TGTGCCAGCAGTCTCCGTTCAGGACTGTACAATGAGCAGTTCTTC. This chain connects TRBV11-3 to TRBJ2-1, with D maybe TRBD2 (5 bases). Germline V gives CDR1 SGHNT, CDR2 YENEEA. The CDR3 loop spans 15 amino acids. The ends were cut back, 6 bases at V and 4 bases at J, with 16 bases in the middle.

J is TRBJ1-4 and V is TRBV30; the D gene is possibly TRBD1 (5 bases). CDR1 GTSNPN and CDR2 SVGIG come from the germline V gene (reference sequence). The CDR3 has 12 amino acids. V was shortened by 3 bases and J by 8 bases, with 10 bases between the two germline ends. The CDR3 nucleotides are TGTGCCTGGAGAGCCAGGGCCGAAAAACTGTTTTTT. Protein sequence: CAWRARAEKLFF.